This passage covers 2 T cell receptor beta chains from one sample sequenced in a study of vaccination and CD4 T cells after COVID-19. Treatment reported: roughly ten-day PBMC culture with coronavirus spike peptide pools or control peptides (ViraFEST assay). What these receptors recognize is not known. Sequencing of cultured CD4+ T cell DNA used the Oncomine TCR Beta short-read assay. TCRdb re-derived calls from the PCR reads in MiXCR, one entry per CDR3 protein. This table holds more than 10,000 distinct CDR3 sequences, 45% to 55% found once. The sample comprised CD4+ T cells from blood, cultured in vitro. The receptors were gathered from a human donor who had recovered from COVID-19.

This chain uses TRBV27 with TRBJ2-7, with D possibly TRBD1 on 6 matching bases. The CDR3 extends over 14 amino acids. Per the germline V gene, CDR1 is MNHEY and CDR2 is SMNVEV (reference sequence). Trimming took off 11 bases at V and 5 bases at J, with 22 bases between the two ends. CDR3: CAGRDIPRRNEQYF. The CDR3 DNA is TGTGCCGGTAGGGACATCCCCCGGAGGAACGAGCAGTACTTC.

DNA for the CDR3: TGCAGTGCTAGGACAGGCGGACGTTCAGGGTCGGTCACTGAAGCTTTCTTT. This codes for CSARTGGRSGSVTEAFF. The chain links TRBV20-1 to TRBJ1-1; TRBD1 is a possible D gene (6 bases). CDR3 length equals 17 residues. V lost 3 bases, J lost 4 bases, and 24 bases lay in between. Germline CDR1 DFQATT, CDR2 SNEGSKA (reference sequence).